This T cell receptor (beta chain) was sequenced during a study of cytomegalovirus exposure and HLA in healthy donors. General study points: Presence/absence analysis assumed near-uniform sequencing depth across donors. By HLA locus, TCR association rates varied in a later analysis, with DRB1 showing the most and HLA-C the fewest.

PCR used 60 Vbeta primers and 13 Jbeta primers. The data were produced by immunoSEQ multiplex PCR, yet TCRdb's version contains in-frame clones alone and is incomplete. This sample's table has about 170,000 clones. This CDR3 has 13 amino acids. V dropped 5 bases and J dropped 2 bases, with 10 bases sitting between them. Germline CDR1 is SGHTA and CDR2 is FQGNSA. A word on this clone: Antigen specificity is unknown.

Sequencing input: PBMCs. This clonotype was obtained from a woman under 30 in good health and CMV-seropositive. The chain combines TRBV7-2 with TRBJ2-7; D remains unclear. The CDR3 DNA sequence: TGTGCCAGCAGCGCCCGGGTCGCCTACGAGCAGTACTTC. Translation: CASSARVAYEQYF.